One sample yielded the 31 T cell receptor beta chains listed below, sequenced in a study of molecular identifiers for immune sequencing clone quantification. In TCRdb, the PCR reads were re-called with MiXCR into one record per CDR3 protein. The sample holds a few hundred thousand distinct CDR3 sequences, roughly 23% seen once. What was sequenced was naive CD8+ T cells from blood, with Jurkat cell RNA spiked in. Indicated subset: FACS-sorted CD8+CD4-CCR7+CD45RA+ naive T cells. The receptors were gathered from a human donor in good health. Some libraries in this study had Jurkat cell RNA spiked in.

This clonotype has only a few counts. The chain has TRBV11-2 and TRBJ2-7; D perhaps matches TRBD2 (6 bases). This CDR3 has 14 residues. V lost 5 bases and J 7 bases, leaving 18 bases between the germline ends. The germline V gene has CDR1 SGHAT and CDR2 FQNNGV. In nucleotides, the CDR3 is TGTGCCAGCAGCCCCGGGACTGCCCCTTATGAGCAGTACTTC. This gives the protein CASSPGTAPYEQYF.

A few counts support this clonotype. The CDR3 DNA reads TGTGCCAGCAGCCCGGGACTAGCGGGGGGCCGGATTACGCAGTATTTT. This encodes CASSPGLAGGRITQYF. The gene calls are TRBV7-9 and TRBJ2-3; 15 bases are a match to TRBD2. CDR1 and CDR2 from the germline V gene are SEHNR and FQNEAQ (reference sequence). CDR3 size: 16 residues. Unmatched junction bases numbered 8, after V lost 5 bases and J lost 8 bases.

The chain recombines TRBV30 with TRBJ2-7, with D perhaps matching TRBD2 (5 bases). This CDR3 is 12 amino acids long. Deletions cut 4 bases from V and 2 bases from J, with 9 bases between. Looked up from germline, CDR1 is GTSNPN and CDR2 is SVGIG (reference sequence). As DNA, the CDR3 is TGTGCCTGGAACGAGGGCACCTACGAGCAGTACTTC. Amino acids: CAWNEGTYEQYF.

In DNA form, the CDR3 reads TGCGCCAGCAGCCTAGGGCCGGGACAGTTACAATCACCCCTCCACTTT. This encodes CASSLGPGQLQSPLHF. This sequence joins TRBV4-1 and TRBJ1-6, with TRBD1 identical over 7 bases. The CDR3 totals 16 residues. V gave up 4 bases and J gave up 10 bases; unmatched junction bases: 13. Per the germline V gene, CDR1 is MGHRA and CDR2 is YSYEKL.

The chain couples TRBV30 to TRBJ2-3; 7 bases match TRBD1. The CDR3 spans 15 residues. Per the germline V gene, CDR1 is GTSNPN and CDR2 is SVGIG (reference sequence). With V trimmed by 2 bases and J by 2 bases, 7 bases remained unmatched. CDR3 sequence: CAWSSTGTDTDTQYF. For the CDR3, the DNA is TGTGCCTGGAGTTCCACCGGGACAGACACAGATACGCAGTATTTT.

The sample holds a few counts of this clonotype. J is TRBJ2-1 and V is TRBV4-3; maybe TRBD2 (5 bases). V lost 4 bases and J 0 bases, leaving 19 bases between the germline ends. Germline-derived CDR1 and CDR2 are LGHNA and YSLEER. The CDR3 runs 18 residues. The CDR3 is CASSPPKGLGSSYNEQFF. CDR3 nucleotides: TGCGCCAGCAGCCCACCAAAAGGACTGGGGAGCTCCTACAATGAGCAGTTCTTC.

At least ten counts were recorded for this clonotype. The V gene is TRBV7-6, the J gene TRBJ2-4, with D possibly TRBD2 on 5 matching bases. Trimming took off 1 base at V and 3 bases at J, with 10 bases between the two ends. Per the germline V gene, CDR1 is SGHVS and CDR2 is FNYEAQ. This CDR3 has 15 residues. CDR3 DNA: TGTGCCAGCAGCTTAGAGTCTAGCAACAAAAACATTCAGTACTTC. This codes for CASSLESSNKNIQYF.

A few counts support this clonotype. This chain uses TRBV20-1 with TRBJ2-7; 14 bases are a match to TRBD2. The CDR3 extends over 16 amino acids. Germline V gives CDR1 DFQATT, CDR2 SNEGSKA (reference sequence). Trimming removed 2 bases from V and 6 bases from J; junction bases left unmatched: 9. CDR3 protein: CSARTPGLAGVGEQYF. The CDR3 DNA sequence: TGCAGTGCTAGAACGCCGGGACTAGCGGGAGTGGGCGAGCAGTACTTC.

This clonotype was found a few times. J is TRBJ2-7 and V is TRBV24-1, with D unresolved. The CDR3 is made up of 13 amino acids. The V gene's germline CDR1 is KGHDR and CDR2 SFDVKD. The V gene lost 9 bases and the J gene lost 2 bases, with 13 bases spanning the gap. CDR3 nucleotides: TGTGCCACCGCAGACACCCTGGCCTACGAGCAGTACTTC. Its protein is CATADTLAYEQYF.

V is TRBV28 and J is TRBJ2-3; TRBD1 or TRBD2 may be the D gene (5 bases each). CDR3 length: 18 amino acids. V was cut by 5 bases and J by 0 bases, with 21 bases left in between. From germline, CDR1 is MDHEN and CDR2 SYDVKM. CDR3 sequence (DNA): TGTGCCAGCAGTCCCCCGGGACCCCATTTAGCTAGCACAGATACGCAGTATTTT. As protein: CASSPPGPHLASTDTQYF. Full variable domain (rest looked up from reference TRBV28 and TRBJ2-3): DVKVTQSSRYLVKRTGEKVFLECVQDMDHENMFWYRQDPGLGLRLIYFSYDVKMKEKGDIPEGYSVSREKKERFSLILESASTNQTSMYLCASSPPGPHLASTDTQYFGPGTRLTVL.

The chain is built from TRBV12-3 or TRBV12-4 and TRBJ2-5; 10 positions agree with TRBD2. The CDR3 loop spans 13 amino acids. V dropped 6 bases and J dropped 5; count of bases not matched to a gene: 3. The CDR3 region has the DNA TGTGCCAGCAGGACGGGACTAGCGGAGACCCAGTACTTC. Translation gives CASRTGLAETQYF.

This clonotype was seen a few times. The J gene is TRBJ1-1, the V gene TRBV20-1; 7 nucleotides line up with TRBD1. The CDR3 totals 15 residues. Looked up from germline, CDR1 is DFQATT and CDR2 is SNEGSKA (reference sequence). V was pared by 0 bases and J by 3 bases, with 7 bases of the junction left unmatched. The CDR3 sequence is CSARDLGQGDTEAFF. The DNA for the CDR3 is TGCAGTGCTAGAGATCTGGGGCAGGGGGACACTGAAGCTTTCTTT.

In its sample, this clonotype was seen a few times. The rearrangement joins TRBV23-1 to TRBJ1-1; D is unclear. TRBV23-1 counts as an open reading frame of uncertain function. V gave up 4 bases and J gave up 5 bases, with 11 bases separating them. The CDR3 runs to 13 residues. The CDR3 DNA reads TGCGCCAGCAGTCCCCAGAGGGTAACTGAAGCTTTCTTT. This encodes CASSPQRVTEAFF.

The rearrangement links TRBV5-4 to TRBJ2-7, with a tentative D call TRBD2 (6 bases). Trimming pared 3 bases from V and 3 bases from J, leaving 16 bases between. The CDR3 length is 15 residues. In germline, CDR1 is SGHNT, CDR2 YYREEE (reference sequence). The CDR3 spells CASSSGAEGSYEQYF. The CDR3 bases are TGTGCCAGCAGCTCGGGAGCGGAGGGGAGCTACGAGCAGTACTTC.

Details on this clonotype: A read error is possible here, since a much larger clone lies one base away. The CDR3 does not close with the conserved phenylalanine or tryptophan, likely indicating a read error. This chain connects TRBV2 to TRBJ2-3; TRBD2 is a possible D gene (5 bases). The V gene's germline CDR1 is SNHLY and CDR2 FYNNEI. V was pared by 6 bases and J by 0 bases, with 10 bases between. The CDR3 totals 14 residues. This chain's CDR3 is CASRRVSSTDTQYL. CDR3 nucleotide sequence: TGTGCCAGCAGGAGGGTATCTAGCACAGATACGCAGTATTTA.

Only a few counts were recorded for this clonotype. The chain recombines TRBV6-2 or TRBV6-3 with TRBJ1-5, with TRBD1 identical over 7 bases. With 6 bases clipped from V and 1 base from J, the junction kept 6 bases outside the gene matches. This CDR3 is 15 amino acids long. Per the germline V gene, CDR1 is MNHEY and CDR2 is SVGEGT. This CDR3 is CASSKQGQSNQPQHF. CDR3 sequence (DNA): TGTGCCAGCAGCAAACAGGGACAGAGCAATCAGCCCCAGCATTTT.

The table lists this clonotype with many counts. This rearrangement joins TRBV28 to TRBJ2-3; TRBD2 agrees at 12 bases. The CDR3 sequence is 15 residues long. V dropped 9 bases and J dropped 1; count of bases not matched to a gene: 5. Per the germline V gene, CDR1 is MDHEN and CDR2 is SYDVKM. The CDR3 sequence: CASGLAGGGTDTQYF. CDR3 sequence (DNA): TGTGCCAGTGGTCTAGCGGGAGGGGGCACAGATACGCAGTATTTT.

A word on this clonotype: This could be a read error, since a much larger clone is one nucleotide away. This chain joins TRBV20-1 and TRBJ2-7, with D maybe TRBD2 (6 bases). The V end lost 6 bases, the J end lost 7 bases, and 19 bases lay between the germline ends. The CDR3 is 13 residues long. The germline CDR1 and CDR2 sequences are DFQATT and SNEGSKA (reference sequence). The CDR3, as DNA: TGCAGTGCCCGGGACTTCACGGTGAGGGAGCAGTACTTC. Translated, it gives CSARDFTVREQYF.

This sequence joins TRBV27 and TRBJ1-1; D is possibly TRBD1 (5 bases). V lost 5 bases to trimming and J lost 5 bases, with 12 bases between them. CDR1 and CDR2 from the germline V gene are MNHEY and SMNVEV (reference sequence). The CDR3 sequence is 13 residues long. The CDR3 DNA sequence: TGTGCCAGCAGTAAACTAGGGGTGACTGAAGCTTTCTTT. Residues: CASSKLGVTEAFF.

The V and J genes are TRBV11-2 and TRBJ2-7, with D possibly being TRBD2 (5 bases). In germline, CDR1 is SGHAT, CDR2 FQNNGV. Trimming took 0 bases from V and 5 from J, leaving 14 bases between them. This CDR3 is 15 amino acids long. The CDR3 loop is CASSLEAFGIHEQYF. The CDR3 nucleotides are TGTGCCAGCAGCTTAGAGGCATTCGGGATCCACGAGCAGTACTTC.

This clonotype was seen ten or more times. The J gene is TRBJ1-1, the V gene TRBV7-9, with D unclear. The V gene's germline CDR1 is SEHNR and CDR2 FQNEAQ (reference sequence). The CDR3 sequence is 14 residues long. V was clipped by 0 bases and J by 1 base, with 6 bases between them. CDR3 coding DNA: TGTGCCAGCAGCTTAGCTCGGCCGAACACTGAAGCTTTCTTT. Protein: CASSLARPNTEAFF. Full variable domain (missing parts from reference TRBV7-9 and TRBJ1-1): DTGVSQNPRHKITKRGQNVTFRCDPISEHNRLYWYRQTLGQGPEFLTYFQNEAQLEKSRLLSDRFSAERPKGSFSTLEIQRTEQGDSAMYLCASSLARPNTEAFFGQGTRLTVV.

The sample holds many counts of this clonotype. The chain combines TRBV27 with TRBJ1-4, with 8 bases identical to TRBD1. Trimming cost V 5 bases and J 7 bases; bases outside gene matches: 6. The CDR3 is 14 amino acids. Germline values: CDR1 MNHEY, CDR2 SMNVEV (reference sequence). The CDR3 DNA is TGTGCCAGCAGTCCTCAGGGGGCACGTGAAAAACTGTTTTTT. Its protein product is CASSPQGAREKLFF.

At least ten counts were recorded for this clonotype. This chain uses TRBV12-3 or TRBV12-4 with TRBJ1-5; D not certain. The germline V and J ends were trimmed by 1 base and 0 bases, with 10 bases remaining between them. The CDR3 loop spans 16 amino acids. The CDR3 sequence is CASSLGAGNSNQPQHF. The CDR3 DNA is TGTGCCAGCAGTTTAGGGGCCGGGAATAGCAATCAGCCCCAGCATTTT.

The V gene is TRBV27, the J gene TRBJ1-5; TRBD1 agrees at 7 bases. The V gene's germline CDR1 is MNHEY and CDR2 SMNVEV (reference sequence). With V trimmed by 8 bases and J by 3 bases, 4 bases remained unmatched. This CDR3 is built from 13 residues. In DNA form, the CDR3 reads TGTGCCAGCGGGACAGTACCCAATCAGCCCCAGCATTTT. Its translation is CASGTVPNQPQHF.

The chain is built from TRBV9 and TRBJ1-1; TRBD1 is a possible D gene (6 bases). This CDR3 has 18 residues. Trimming removed 0 bases at V and 1 base at J, with 19 bases between. Germline V gives CDR1 SGDLS, CDR2 YYNGEE. The chain's CDR3 is CASSVDVDPGHRNTEAFF. For the CDR3, the DNA is TGTGCCAGCAGCGTAGATGTGGACCCGGGACACCGGAACACTGAAGCTTTCTTT.

This clonotype was counted a few times. This sequence joins TRBV4-3 and TRBJ2-1; TRBD1 or TRBD2 may be the D gene (5 bases each). Germline V gene lookup returns CDR1 LGHNA and CDR2 YSLEER. CDR3 length: 17 amino acids. V was clipped by 0 bases and J by 3 bases, with 15 bases between them. The DNA for the CDR3 is TGCGCCAGCAGCCAAGAACTCTATGATGGGGGCTACAATGAGCAGTTCTTC. The encoded protein is CASSQELYDGGYNEQFF.

A note on this clonotype: At one of its ends the junction is not consistent with the germline gene, which may arise from a read error. The chain employs TRBV4-1 and TRBJ2-7, with 7 positions matching TRBD1. Germline CDR1 is MGHRA and CDR2 is YSYEKL. The CDR3 has 15 amino acids. The CDR3 sequence is CARSQDMTGLYEQYF. The CDR3 nucleotides read TGCGCCCGCAGCCAAGATATGACAGGGTTATACGAGCAGTACTTC.

This clonotype was picked up a small number of times. The chain uses TRBV20-1 and TRBJ1-1; D gene uncertain. The CDR3 totals 15 residues. Germline CDR1 DFQATT, CDR2 SNEGSKA (reference sequence). The germline V and J ends were trimmed by 3 bases and 0 bases, with 14 bases remaining between them. In DNA, the CDR3 is TGCAGTGCTAGGGACGCCGGGCTGATGAACACTGAAGCTTTCTTT. Its protein is CSARDAGLMNTEAFF.

This clonotype was seen once. One base away lies a much larger clone, so this may be a sequencing read error. The V and J genes are TRBV6-9 and TRBJ1-5; the match to TRBD1 covers 7 bases. This CDR3 is 15 amino acids long. Germline CDR1 reads MNHGY; CDR2 reads SVAAGI. V lost 7 bases and J lost 9; bases outside the gene matches: 15. CDR3 nucleotide sequence: TGTGCCAGCACCCACCCCGGACAGGTGGGTCCGCCCCAGCATTTT. Translated, it gives CASTHPGQVGPPQHF.

V is TRBV24-1 and J is TRBJ2-3; D is perhaps TRBD1 (6 bases). The germline V gene encodes CDR1 KGHDR and CDR2 SFDVKD. Trimming took off 2 bases at V and 2 bases at J, with 13 bases between the two ends. The CDR3 spans 16 residues. The CDR3 sequence is CATSDSGGGVTDTQYF. The CDR3 region has the DNA TGTGCCACCAGTGATTCTGGGGGCGGTGTCACAGATACGCAGTATTTT.

The sample holds many counts of this clonotype. The chain carries TRBV5-1 and TRBJ2-7, with TRBD1 matching over 7 bases. The germline V gene has CDR1 SGHRS and CDR2 YFSETQ. V trimming: 4 bases; J trimming: 7 bases; junction bases outside the gene matches: 8. The CDR3 loop spans 13 amino acids. The CDR3 region is CASSPTGPLEQYF. The CDR3 coding sequence is TGCGCCAGCAGCCCGACAGGGCCCCTAGAGCAGTACTTC.